The 11 T cell receptor beta chains reported below all come from one sample, sequenced in a study of cytotoxic CD8 clonotypes in ibrutinib-treated CLL. Libraries were prepared by immunoSEQ multiplex PCR; TCRdb keeps only in-frame clonotypes and omits some of them. The sample holds some 140,000 clones, under 95% seen once. The material was PBMCs, obtained after 12 months of ibrutinib treatment. These receptor sequences come from a human donor with chronic lymphocytic leukemia.

The rearrangement joins TRBV5-1 to TRBJ2-7; no clear D. Between the trimmed V and J ends, which lost 5 bases and 5 bases, there was a span of 11 bases. Germline lookup yields CDR1 SGHRS and CDR2 YFSETQ. The CDR3 spans 12 residues. Here the CDR3 reads CASSYEKNEQYF. CDR3 in DNA: TGCGCCAGCAGTTATGAAAAGAACGAGCAGTACTTC. Supplemented by reference TRBV5-1 and TRBJ2-7, the full variable domain reads KAGVTQTPRYLIKTRGQQVTLSCSPISGHRSVSWYQQTPGQGLQFLFEYFSETQRNKGNFPGRFSGRQFSNSRSEMNVSTLELGDSALYLCASSYEKNEQYFGPGTRLTVT.

The CDR3 nucleotides are TGTGCCAGCAGCCCGGGACTAGCGGGATACGACACCGGGGAGCTGTTTTTT. This gives the protein CASSPGLAGYDTGELFF. This sequence joins TRBV14 and TRBJ2-2; TRBD2 agrees at 13 bases. The CDR3 covers 17 residues. The germline V gene has CDR1 SGHDN and CDR2 FVKESK. The V gene end was trimmed by 4 bases and the J gene end by 3 bases; junction bases not matched to a gene: 5.

The rearrangement joins TRBV4-1 to TRBJ1-2, with D unclear. CDR3 length: 15 amino acids. Trimming left V 0 bases short and J 2 bases short, with 10 bases between. Germline V gene data show CDR1 as MGHRA and CDR2 as YSYEKL. The CDR3, as DNA: TGCGCCAGCAGCCAAGATGCGACGCTGAACTATGGCTACACCTTC. Translating gives CASSQDATLNYGYTF.

This clone has a single count. The chain carries TRBV7-9 and TRBJ1-2, with D tentatively TRBD1 (6 bases). V was trimmed by 5 bases and J by 3 bases, leaving 13 bases between them. In germline, CDR1 is SEHNR, CDR2 FQNEAQ (reference sequence). The CDR3 spans 14 residues. The CDR3 sequence is CASSILRTDYGYTF. The CDR3 DNA is TGTGCCAGCAGCATCCTTAGGACAGACTATGGCTACACCTTC.

The rearrangement uses TRBV7-6 and TRBJ2-1, with 9 bases identical to TRBD2. The CDR3 runs 15 residues. With V trimmed by 5 bases and J by 4 bases, 6 bases remained unmatched. The germline V gene has CDR1 SGHVS and CDR2 FNYEAQ. CDR3: CASSISGRGYNEQFF. The CDR3 DNA is TGTGCCAGCAGCATTAGCGGGAGAGGTTACAATGAGCAGTTCTTC.

The chain joins TRBV6-1 to TRBJ1-5, with D unclear. The CDR3 runs 15 residues. Trimming stripped 5 bases from V and 1 base from J, with 12 bases between. Germline V gene sequence: CDR1 MNHNS, CDR2 SASEGT. Written as DNA, the CDR3 is TGTGCCAGCAGTACAGATACGGGGAGCAATCAGCCCCAGCATTTT. Translated, it gives CASSTDTGSNQPQHF.

The chain recombines TRBV23-1 with TRBJ2-5, with D uncertain. TRBV23-1 is labeled an ORF, and its function is uncertain. This CDR3 spans 14 amino acids. The CDR3 DNA reads TGCGTTAAGGGCCAGTTAAATCATGGCGAGACCCAGTACTTC. The encoded protein is CVKGQLNHGETQYF.

This sequence joins TRBV18 and TRBJ2-7; 7 positions agree with TRBD1. J gave up 0 bases and V 5 bases, and 10 bases lay outside the gene matches. CDR1 and CDR2 (germline): KGHSH, LQKENI. The CDR3 covers 16 residues. The CDR3 sequence: CASSSTGSLLSYEQYF. The CDR3 DNA is TGTGCCAGCTCATCGACAGGGAGTCTCCTCTCCTACGAGCAGTACTTC.

The CDR3 DNA is TGTGCCAGCAGCCTTCGGACCGACAATGAGCAGTTCTTC. Protein sequence: CASSLRTDNEQFF. The V call is TRBV9, the J call TRBJ2-1; D gene uncertain. The CDR3 loop spans 13 amino acids. Germline V lookup: CDR1 SGDLS, CDR2 YYNGEE. Deletions cut 4 bases from V and 5 bases from J, with 10 bases between.

This chain uses TRBV7-8 with TRBJ2-4; TRBD2 is a possible D gene (6 bases). Germline V CDR1 and CDR2: SGHVS, FQNEAQ. The V end was cut by 0 bases, the J end by 8 bases, with 11 bases between. The CDR3 totals 14 residues. CDR3 region: CASSLAGGTDIQYF. CDR3 in DNA: TGTGCCAGCAGCTTAGCTGGGGGGACGGACATTCAGTACTTC.

The chain joins TRBV7-3 to TRBJ2-3; TRBD1 agrees at 10 bases. V shed 0 bases, J shed 6 bases, and the junction held 3 bases outside the gene matches. Germline V gives CDR1 SGHTA, CDR2 FQGTGA. This CDR3 region has 15 residues. CDR3 protein: CASSLTGTGDDTQYF. The CDR3 coding sequence is TGTGCCAGCAGCTTAACCGGGACAGGGGACGATACGCAGTATTTT. Full variable domain (missing parts from reference TRBV7-3 and TRBJ2-3): GAGVSQTPSNKVTEKGKYVELRCDPISGHTALYWYRQSLGQGPEFLIYFQGTGAADDSGLPNDRFFAVRPEGSVSTLKIQRTERGDSAVYLCASSLTGTGDDTQYFGPGTRLTVL.